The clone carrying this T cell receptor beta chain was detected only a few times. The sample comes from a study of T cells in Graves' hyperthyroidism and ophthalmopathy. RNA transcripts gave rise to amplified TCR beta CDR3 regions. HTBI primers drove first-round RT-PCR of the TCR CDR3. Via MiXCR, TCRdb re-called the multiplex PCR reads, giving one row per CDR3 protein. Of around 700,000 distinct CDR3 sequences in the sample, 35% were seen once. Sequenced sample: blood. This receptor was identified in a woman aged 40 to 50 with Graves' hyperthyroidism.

The CDR3 DNA reads as TGTGCCAGCAGACCCGACGGCGGGAACACCGGGGAGCTGTTTTTT. This gives the protein CASRPDGGNTGELFF. This chain joins TRBV7-9 and TRBJ2-2; D gene uncertain. From germline, CDR1 is SEHNR and CDR2 FQNEAQ (reference sequence). Trimming left V 6 bases short and J 1 base short, with 12 bases between. This CDR3 contains 15 residues.